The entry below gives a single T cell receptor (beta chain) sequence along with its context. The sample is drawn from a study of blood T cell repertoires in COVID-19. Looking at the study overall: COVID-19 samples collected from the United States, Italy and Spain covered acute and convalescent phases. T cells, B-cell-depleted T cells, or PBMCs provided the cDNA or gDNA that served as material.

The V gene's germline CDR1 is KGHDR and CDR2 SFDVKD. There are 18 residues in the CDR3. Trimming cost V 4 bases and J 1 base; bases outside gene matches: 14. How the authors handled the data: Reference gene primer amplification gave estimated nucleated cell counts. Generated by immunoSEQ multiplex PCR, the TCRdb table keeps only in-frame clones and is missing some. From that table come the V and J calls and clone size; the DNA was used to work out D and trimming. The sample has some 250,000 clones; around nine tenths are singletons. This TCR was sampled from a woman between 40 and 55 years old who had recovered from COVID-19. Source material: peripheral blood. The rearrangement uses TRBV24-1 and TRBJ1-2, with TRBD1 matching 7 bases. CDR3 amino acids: CATSDHTGTANLNYGYTF. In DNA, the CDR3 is TGTGCCACCAGTGACCATACCGGGACAGCGAATCTTAACTATGGCTACACCTTC.